This TCR beta chain was documented in a study of prognosis after radiotherapy for stage I lung cancer. Between the trimmed V and J ends, which lost 3 bases and 6 bases, there was a span of 13 bases. The CDR3 contains 13 residues. Germline V gene lookup returns CDR1 GTSNPN and CDR2 SVGIG (reference sequence). Two rounds of multiplex PCR amplified TCR beta CDR3 from genomic DNA. TRBV and TRBJ genes each had their own specific primers in first-round PCR. TCRdb re-called the multiplex PCR reads through MiXCR, storing one row per CDR3 protein. The data show about 16,000 distinct CDR3 sequences, with less than 35% seen just once and roughly 23% held by the top ten. In its sample, this clonotype ranks as medium-sized.

The chain employs TRBV30 and TRBJ2-3; D gene unclear. The sequences come from PBMCs, collected before or after stereotactic body radiation therapy (not recorded which). The receptor was isolated from a donor over 45 with non-small cell lung cancer. The DNA of the CDR3 is TGTGCCTGGAGGCCAGTCCCGGGCGATACGCAGTATTTT. Protein: CAWRPVPGDTQYF.